A selection of T cell receptor beta chains follows, all from one sample in a study of blood T cell repertoires in COVID-19. Method: immunoSEQ multiplex PCR; TCRdb's copy keeps in-frame clones and lacks some. The table shows just over 150,000 clones, with approximately 80% occurring only once. Source material: peripheral blood. These receptors came from a man aged 60-69 years with acute or convalescent COVID-19. The CDR3 runs from the conserved cysteine through the conserved F or W. The order of the fields is clone size, D gene, J gene, V gene, CDR3 protein, CDR3 DNA. D genes are given only for firm matches. A row's size may be missing; if present it is once, few, many or a size class.

abundance: NA; d_gene: NA; j_gene: TRBJ1-3; v_gene: TRBV5-6; CDR3aa: CASSLGPGSGNTIYF; CDR3nt: TGTGCCAGCAGCTTGGGTCCAGGATCCGGAAACACCATATATTTT
abundance: NA; d_gene: NA; j_gene: TRBJ2-1; v_gene: TRBV9; CDR3aa: CASSVGGAGSGEQFF; CDR3nt: TGTGCCAGCAGCGTAGGAGGGGCGGGGAGTGGTGAGCAGTTCTTC
abundance: NA; d_gene: TRBD1; j_gene: TRBJ1-6; v_gene: TRBV28; CDR3aa: CASRPGQGNSPLHF; CDR3nt: TGTGCCAGCAGGCCGGGACAGGGTAATTCACCCCTCCACTTT
abundance: NA; d_gene: NA; j_gene: TRBJ2-5; v_gene: TRBV3-1/TRBV3-2; CDR3aa: CASSQNPGRETQYF; CDR3nt: TGTGCCAGCAGCCAGAACCCGGGAAGGGAGACCCAGTACTTC
abundance: NA; d_gene: NA; j_gene: TRBJ1-6; v_gene: TRBV7-2; CDR3aa: CASSLGQGQNSPLHF; CDR3nt: TGTGCCAGCAGCTTAGGCCAGGGGCAGAATTCACCCCTCCACTTT
abundance: few; d_gene: NA; j_gene: TRBJ1-2; v_gene: TRBV21-1; CDR3aa: CASSKGTGLFGYTF; CDR3nt: TGTGCCAGCAGCAAAGGGACAGGGTTGTTTGGCTACACCTTC
abundance: NA; d_gene: NA; j_gene: TRBJ1-3; v_gene: TRBV5-1; CDR3aa: CASSLDAGSRNTIYF; CDR3nt: TGCGCCAGCAGCTTGGATGCAGGGTCTCGAAACACCATATATTTT
abundance: NA; d_gene: NA; j_gene: TRBJ2-1; v_gene: TRBV7-2; CDR3aa: CASSLVLRTAYNEQFF; CDR3nt: TGTGCCAGCAGCTTAGTTCTCCGGACAGCTTACAATGAGCAGTTCTTC
abundance: NA; d_gene: TRBD1; j_gene: TRBJ2-2; v_gene: TRBV5-1; CDR3aa: CASSLLTGETGELFF; CDR3nt: TGCGCCAGCAGCTTGTTGACAGGGGAGACCGGGGAGCTGTTTTTT
abundance: NA; d_gene: TRBD1; j_gene: TRBJ2-2; v_gene: TRBV28; CDR3aa: CASRGHLSPGELFF; CDR3nt: TGTGCCAGTAGGGGGCATCTATCTCCCGGGGAGCTGTTTTTT
abundance: NA; d_gene: TRBD1; j_gene: TRBJ1-2; v_gene: TRBV5-6; CDR3aa: CASSSWTGGADYGYTF; CDR3nt: TGTGCCAGCAGCTCCTGGACAGGGGGCGCCGACTATGGCTACACCTTC
abundance: NA; d_gene: TRBD1; j_gene: TRBJ1-3; v_gene: TRBV5-4; CDR3aa: CASSLQGRGGNTIYF; CDR3nt: TGTGCCAGCAGCCTACAGGGGCGAGGTGGAAACACCATATATTTT
abundance: once; d_gene: TRBD1; j_gene: TRBJ2-5; v_gene: TRBV10-3; CDR3aa: CAISGTGGETQYF; CDR3nt: TGTGCCATCAGTGGGACAGGGGGGGAGACCCAGTACTTC
abundance: NA; d_gene: NA; j_gene: TRBJ1-6; v_gene: TRBV30; CDR3aa: CAWSVQGNSPLHF; CDR3nt: TGTGCCTGGAGTGTACAGGGAAATTCACCCCTCCACTTT
abundance: NA; d_gene: TRBD1; j_gene: TRBJ2-5; v_gene: TRBV30; CDR3aa: CAWSVGQGLTQYF; CDR3nt: TGTGCCTGGAGTGTTGGACAGGGACTGACCCAGTACTTC
abundance: NA; d_gene: TRBD2; j_gene: TRBJ2-3; v_gene: TRBV27; CDR3aa: CASSLGLAGGQADTQYF; CDR3nt: TGTGCCAGCAGTTTAGGGCTAGCGGGGGGGCAGGCAGATACGCAGTATTTT
abundance: NA; d_gene: TRBD2; j_gene: TRBJ2-2; v_gene: TRBV18; CDR3aa: CASSPFGGAQNTGELFF; CDR3nt: TGTGCCAGCTCACCTTTCGGGGGGGCGCAGAACACCGGGGAGCTGTTTTTT
abundance: NA; d_gene: NA; j_gene: TRBJ2-4; v_gene: TRBV5-5; CDR3aa: CASSLEAGTRGLTKNIQYF; CDR3nt: TGTGCCAGCAGCTTGGAGGCCGGGACTAGGGGGCTAACCAAAAACATTCAGTACTTC
abundance: NA; d_gene: NA; j_gene: TRBJ2-2; v_gene: TRBV5-6; CDR3aa: CASSTRAGTGELFF; CDR3nt: TGTGCCAGCAGCACGAGGGCGGGCACCGGGGAGCTGTTTTTT
abundance: few; d_gene: TRBD1; j_gene: TRBJ2-2; v_gene: TRBV3-1/TRBV3-2; CDR3aa: CASSQAGGTGELFF; CDR3nt: TGTGCCAGCAGCCAAGCAGGGGGCACCGGGGAGCTGTTTTTT
abundance: NA; d_gene: NA; j_gene: TRBJ1-5; v_gene: TRBV24-1; CDR3aa: CATSDSLQPQHF; CDR3nt: TGTGCCACCAGTGATTCTCTTCAGCCCCAGCATTTT
abundance: NA; d_gene: NA; j_gene: TRBJ2-7; v_gene: TRBV5-6; CDR3aa: CASSLQVYEQYF; CDR3nt: TGTGCCAGCAGCTTGCAGGTCTACGAGCAGTACTTC
abundance: NA; d_gene: NA; j_gene: TRBJ2-1; v_gene: TRBV3-1/TRBV3-2; CDR3aa: CASSPAARNRTRVINEQFF; CDR3nt: TGTGCCAGCAGCCCTGCAGCCAGAAACCGGACACGCGTCATCAATGAGCAGTTCTTC
abundance: NA; d_gene: NA; j_gene: TRBJ2-1; v_gene: TRBV21-1; CDR3aa: CASSKDGVTKAPFSYNEQFF; CDR3nt: TGTGCCAGCAGCAAAGACGGGGTGACTAAGGCTCCCTTCTCCTACAATGAGCAGTTCTTC
abundance: NA; d_gene: TRBD1; j_gene: TRBJ1-4; v_gene: TRBV28; CDR3aa: CASRDRESANEKLFF; CDR3nt: TGTGCCAGCCGAGACAGGGAGTCAGCTAATGAAAAACTGTTTTTT